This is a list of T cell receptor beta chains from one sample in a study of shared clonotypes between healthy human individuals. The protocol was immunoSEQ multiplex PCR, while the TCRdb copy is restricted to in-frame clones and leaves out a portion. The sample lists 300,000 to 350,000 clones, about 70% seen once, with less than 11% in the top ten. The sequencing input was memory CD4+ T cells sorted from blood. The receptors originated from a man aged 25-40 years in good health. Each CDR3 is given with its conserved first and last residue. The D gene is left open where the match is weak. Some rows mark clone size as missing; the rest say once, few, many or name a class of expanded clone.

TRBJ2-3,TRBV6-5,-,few,TGTGCCAGCAGTTCTAGCCGATTAAGGGATACGCAGTATTTT,CASSSSRLRDTQYF
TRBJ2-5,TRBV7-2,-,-,TGTGCCAGCAGCCGTACAAAAGAGACCCAGTACTTC,CASSRTKETQYF
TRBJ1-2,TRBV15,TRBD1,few,TGTGCCACCAGCAGAGAAGTCGGGACAGGGTATGGCTACACCTTC,CATSREVGTGYGYTF
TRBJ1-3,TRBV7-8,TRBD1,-,TGTGCCAGCACCCTAGGGGGCAAGGCGGACACCATATATTTT,CASTLGGKADTIYF
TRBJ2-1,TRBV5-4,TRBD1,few,TGTGCCAGCAGCTCAAGGATAAGGGGGCTCTCCTACAATGAGCAGTTCTTC,CASSSRIRGLSYNEQFF
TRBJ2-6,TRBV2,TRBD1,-,TGTGCCAGCAAGGCCAGGGGGCTGCCTGGGGCCAACGTCCTGACTTTC,CASKARGLPGANVLTF
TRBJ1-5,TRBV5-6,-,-,TGTGCCAGCAGCAAAACCGGGCGGGGACCGGCCCAGCATTTT,CASSKTGRGPAQHF
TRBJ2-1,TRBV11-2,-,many,TGTGCCAGCAGCTTAGATCGGGACTCCTACAATGAGCAGTTCTTC,CASSLDRDSYNEQFF
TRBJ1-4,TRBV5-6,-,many,TGTGCCAGCAGCTTGCTGGGGTTTGAAAAACTGTTTTTT,CASSLLGFEKLFF
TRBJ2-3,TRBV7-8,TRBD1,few,TGTGCCAGCAGTCGGAGGACAGGGGCGTCGTTGTTTAGCACAGATACGCAGTATTTT,CASSRRTGASLFSTDTQYF
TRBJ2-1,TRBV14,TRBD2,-,TGTGCCAGCAGCCCTGTTGTAGCGGGAGCCCTCAATGAGCAGTTCTTC,CASSPVVAGALNEQFF
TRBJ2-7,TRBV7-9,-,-,TGTGCCAGCAGCTTAGGGGGGAGAGCGGCCGAGCAGTACTTC,CASSLGGRAAEQYF
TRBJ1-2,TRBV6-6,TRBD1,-,TGTGCCAGCAGTTCGGACAGGGGTCATGGCTACACCTTC,CASSSDRGHGYTF
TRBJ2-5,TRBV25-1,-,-,TGTGCCAGCAGTCAGGTGGGGCAGGGGTACCAAGAGACCCAGTACTTC,CASSQVGQGYQETQYF
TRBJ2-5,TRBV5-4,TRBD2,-,TGTGCCAGCAGCTTTAAGGCGGGAGAGGAGACCCAGTACTTC,CASSFKAGEETQYF
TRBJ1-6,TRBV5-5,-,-,TGTGCCAGCAGCTTGAGGCAGGTCGGATCACCCCTCCACTTT,CASSLRQVGSPLHF
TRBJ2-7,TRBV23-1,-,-,TGCGCCAGCACCAACCGAGGACAGATTCACTACGAGCAGTACTTC,CASTNRGQIHYEQYF
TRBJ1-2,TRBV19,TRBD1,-,TGTGCCAGTAGTTTAGGCGGGACAGGGCATGGCTACACCTTC,CASSLGGTGHGYTF
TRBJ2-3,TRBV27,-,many,TGTGCCAGCACCCGTGACAGGACTACAGATACGCAGTATTTT,CASTRDRTTDTQYF
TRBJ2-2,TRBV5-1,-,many,TGCGCCAGCAGCTTCGGGACACCGAACACCGGGGAGCTGTTTTTT,CASSFGTPNTGELFF
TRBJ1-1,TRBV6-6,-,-,TGTGCCAGCAGTTACTCCTCCGGGCCTCCGAACACTGAAGCTTTCTTT,CASSYSSGPPNTEAFF
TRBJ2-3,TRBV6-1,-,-,TGTGCCAGCACCCCGGGAGTCTCAGATACGCAGTATTTT,CASTPGVSDTQYF
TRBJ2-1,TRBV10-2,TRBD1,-,TGCGCCAGCAGTGAAGGACAGGGGGTCTACAATGAGCAGTTCTTC,CASSEGQGVYNEQFF
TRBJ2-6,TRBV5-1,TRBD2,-,TGCGCCAGCAGCTGGGGACTAGTTACTGGGGCCAACGTCCTGACTTTC,CASSWGLVTGANVLTF
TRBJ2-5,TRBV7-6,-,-,TGTGCCAGCAGCCTTACAGGGTTGGAGACCCAGTACTTC,CASSLTGLETQYF
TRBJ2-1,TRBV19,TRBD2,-,TGTGCCAGTAGTATCCCCGCAGGGCTAGCGGGCGGGAATGAGCAGTTCTTC,CASSIPAGLAGGNEQFF
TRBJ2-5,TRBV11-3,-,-,TGTGCCAGCAGTGGGACTGACGAAGAGACCCAGTACTTC,CASSGTDEETQYF
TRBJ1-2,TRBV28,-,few,TGTGCCAGCACCCTCGGAGGGGCCGGGCCCAACTATGGCTACACCTTC,CASTLGGAGPNYGYTF
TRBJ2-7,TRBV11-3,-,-,TGTGCCAGCAGCTTCGGGGGAGAGTCTTACGAGCAGTACTTC,CASSFGGESYEQYF
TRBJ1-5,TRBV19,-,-,TGTGCCAGTAGTAGCGACACGCAGGATCAGCCCCAGCATTTT,CASSSDTQDQPQHF
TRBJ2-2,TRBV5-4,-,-,TGTGCCAGCAGCTCTTTCCGGGAGAGCACCGGGGAGCTGTTTTTT,CASSSFRESTGELFF
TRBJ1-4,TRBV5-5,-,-,TGTGCCAGCAGCTTGGATTTGACAGGCGGTCCCTGGGGAAAACTGTTTTTT,CASSLDLTGGPWGKLFF
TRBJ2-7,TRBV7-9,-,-,TGTGCCAGCAGCTACGACATCTCCTACGAGCAGTACTTC,CASSYDISYEQYF
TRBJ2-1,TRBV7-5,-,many,TGTGTCAGAAGCTTTAGTGTCCGCAGCTCCTACAATGAGCAGTTCTTC,CVRSFSVRSSYNEQFF
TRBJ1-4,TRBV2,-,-,TGTGCCAGCAGGCCGGACAGCAATAATGAAAAACTGTTTTTT,CASRPDSNNEKLFF
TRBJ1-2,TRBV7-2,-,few,TGTGCCAGCAGCCTCGCCAGTACTTATGGCTACACCTTC,CASSLASTYGYTF
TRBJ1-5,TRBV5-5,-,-,TGTGCCAGCAGCTGGGGACGGGGTATTCAGCCCCAGCATTTT,CASSWGRGIQPQHF
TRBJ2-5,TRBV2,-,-,TGTGCCAGCAGCCCCAAAGGGACCCAGTACTTC,CASSPKGTQYF
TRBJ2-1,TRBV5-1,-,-,TGCGCCAGCAGCTTGGTCATGAACAGTGAGCAGTTCTTC,CASSLVMNSEQFF
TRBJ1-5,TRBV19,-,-,TGTGCCAGTAGTATAGGGTATAGACAGCCCCAGCATTTT,CASSIGYRQPQHF
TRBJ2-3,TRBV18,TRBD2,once,TGTGCCAGCTCACCCCGGACTAGCGGGACCACCACAGATACGCAGTATTTT,CASSPRTSGTTTDTQYF
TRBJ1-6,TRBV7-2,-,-,TGTGCCAGCAGCTCCAGGGGCGGGGTGTATTCACCCCTCCACTTT,CASSSRGGVYSPLHF
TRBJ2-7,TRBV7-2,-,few,TGTGCCAGCAGCTTACCTCGGAACTTACTATTTAGGGGTAGCGAGCAGTACTTC,CASSLPRNLLFRGSEQYF
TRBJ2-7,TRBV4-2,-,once,TGTGCCAGCAGCCAAGATGTCGGGGAGGACTACGAGCAGTACTTC,CASSQDVGEDYEQYF
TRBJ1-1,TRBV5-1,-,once,TGCGCCAGCACTGAGGGGACCGCTGAAGCTTTCTTT,CASTEGTAEAFF
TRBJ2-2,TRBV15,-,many,TGTGCCACCAAGGCTGGGGGCAGCGCCCAAGAAAACACCGGGGAGCTGTTTTTT,CATKAGGSAQENTGELFF
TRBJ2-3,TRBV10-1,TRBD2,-,TGCGCCAGCAGTGAGGTAACGAAACTAGCGACAGATACGCAGTATTTT,CASSEVTKLATDTQYF
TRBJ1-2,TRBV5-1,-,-,TGCGCCAGCAGCTTGGAGGGCTATGGCTACACCTTC,CASSLEGYGYTF
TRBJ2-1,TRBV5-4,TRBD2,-,TGTGCCAGCAGCCCCTCCGGGACTAGCGCGTACAATGAGCAGTTCTTC,CASSPSGTSAYNEQFF
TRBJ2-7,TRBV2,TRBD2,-,TGTGCCAGCAGTGGACTAGCGGGAGGCTCCTACGAGCAGTACTTC,CASSGLAGGSYEQYF
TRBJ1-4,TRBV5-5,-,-,TGTGCCAGCACCAGGGTACAAAATGAAAAACTGTTTTTT,CASTRVQNEKLFF
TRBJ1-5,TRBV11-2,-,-,TGTGCCAGGAGGGACTATAATAGCAATCAGCCCCAGCATTTT,CARRDYNSNQPQHF
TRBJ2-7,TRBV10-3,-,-,TGTGCCATCAGACCGCCGGGGACCAACTACGAGCAGTACTTC,CAIRPPGTNYEQYF